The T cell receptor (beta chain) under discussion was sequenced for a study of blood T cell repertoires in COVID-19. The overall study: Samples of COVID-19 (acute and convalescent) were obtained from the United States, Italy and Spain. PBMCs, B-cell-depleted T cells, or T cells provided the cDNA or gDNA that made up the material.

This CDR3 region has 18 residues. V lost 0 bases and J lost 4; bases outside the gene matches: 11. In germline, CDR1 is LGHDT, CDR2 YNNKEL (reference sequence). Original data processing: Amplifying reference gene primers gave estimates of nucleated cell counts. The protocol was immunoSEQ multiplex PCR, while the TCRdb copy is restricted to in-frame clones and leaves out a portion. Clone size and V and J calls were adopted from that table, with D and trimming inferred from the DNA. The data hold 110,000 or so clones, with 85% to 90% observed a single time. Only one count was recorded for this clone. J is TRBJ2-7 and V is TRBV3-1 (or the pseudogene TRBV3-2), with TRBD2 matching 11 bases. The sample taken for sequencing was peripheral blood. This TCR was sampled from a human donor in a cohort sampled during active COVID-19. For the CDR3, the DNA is TGTGCCAGCAGCCAAGATCACCCCCTACTAGCGGGGGTTTACGAGCAGTACTTC. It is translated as CASSQDHPLLAGVYEQYF.